These 19 T cell receptor beta chains were all obtained from the same sample, sequenced in a study of siplizumab effects on memory and regulatory T cells. Produced via immunoSEQ multiplex PCR; TCRdb's table is partial and in-frame only. The sample includes around 82,000 clones, about 92% of them seen just once. Sequenced: CD8+ T cells sorted from blood. These TCRs come from a human donor in good health.

V usage is TRBV28 and J usage is TRBJ1-2; D gene ambiguous. The germline V gene has CDR1 MDHEN and CDR2 SYDVKM. The CDR3 sequence is 13 residues long. V lost 3 bases and J 2 bases, leaving 7 bases between the germline ends. Here the CDR3 reads CASSFEPNYGYTF. The CDR3 coding sequence is TGTGCCAGCAGTTTCGAGCCGAACTATGGCTACACCTTC.

The J gene is TRBJ2-2, the V gene TRBV5-4; 7 bases map to TRBD2. The CDR3 runs 14 residues. Germline values: CDR1 SGHNT, CDR2 YYREEE (reference sequence). Germline trimming cut 5 bases from V and 1 base from J; bases unmatched to any gene: 2. The CDR3 reads CASRAGENTGELFF. CDR3 in DNA: TGTGCCAGCAGGGCGGGGGAGAACACCGGGGAGCTGTTTTTT.

This chain connects TRBV19 to TRBJ2-5; D ambiguous. CDR1 is LNHDA and CDR2 is SQIVND in the germline V gene (reference sequence). V shed 6 bases and J shed 1 base, with 3 bases lying between them. The CDR3 loop spans 11 amino acids. This CDR3 is CASRSQETQYF. The CDR3 DNA reads TGTGCCAGTAGGAGCCAAGAGACCCAGTACTTC.

The gene calls are TRBV5-4 and TRBJ1-6; D remains unclear. Germline loops: CDR1 SGHNT, CDR2 YYREEE (reference sequence). V was cut by 2 bases and J by 10 bases, with 10 bases left in between. The length of the CDR3 is 13 residues. CDR3 bases: TGTGCCAGCAGCTTCGCTTCTGGGTCACCCCTCCACTTT. Its protein is CASSFASGSPLHF.

The V and J genes are TRBV5-1 and TRBJ2-5; a weak D match, TRBD1 (6 bases). Trimming left V 3 bases short and J 3 bases short, with 12 bases between. The V gene's germline CDR1 is SGHRS and CDR2 YFSETQ. This CDR3 is built from 14 residues. The DNA for the CDR3 is TGCGCCAGCAGCTCCCTGGACAGCGAAGAGACCCAGTACTTC. Translated: CASSSLDSEETQYF.

Only one count was recorded for this clone. The rearrangement joins TRBV15 to TRBJ2-2; D unclear. The CDR3 contains 16 residues. Germline assignment: CDR1 LNHNV and CDR2 YYDKDF (reference sequence). V was pared by 5 bases and J by 6 bases, with 19 bases between. The CDR3 nucleotides are TGTGCCACCAGCTCCCGGGCCCCAGAAGGGCCCGGGGAGCTGTTTTTT. Translated: CATSSRAPEGPGELFF.

This rearrangement joins TRBV19 to TRBJ1-6; D unresolved. CDR1 and CDR2 from the germline V gene are LNHDA and SQIVND (reference sequence). CDR3 length equals 15 residues. Deletions cut 5 bases from V and 0 bases from J, with 8 bases between. CDR3 sequence (DNA): TGTGCCAGTAGTCCGTCTAGCTCCTATAATTCACCCCTCCACTTT. This translates into CASSPSSSYNSPLHF.

This clone was seen just once. The gene calls are TRBV6-5 and TRBJ2-4, with 7 bases that match TRBD1. The V segment lost 2 bases and the J segment 9 bases; nucleotides outside the gene matches: 7. Germline CDR1 MNHEY, CDR2 SVGAGI. The CDR3 has 14 amino acids. CDR3 amino acids: CASSYTGQERIQYF. CDR3 DNA: TGTGCCAGCAGTTACACCGGACAGGAGCGCATTCAGTACTTC.

The gene calls are TRBV15 and TRBJ1-1; D ambiguous. CDR1 and CDR2 from the germline V gene are LNHNV and YYDKDF (reference sequence). CDR3 length equals 14 residues. The ends were cut back, 9 bases at V and 3 bases at J, with 17 bases in the middle. The CDR3 DNA follows: TGTGCCACGTCAGTGAGTGGCGAGGACACTGAAGCTTTCTTT. Translation: CATSVSGEDTEAFF.

The CDR3 loop is CASSFGTGEGYEQYF. The CDR3 DNA reads TGTGCCAGCAGTTTTGGGACAGGGGAGGGATACGAGCAGTACTTC. This chain links TRBV27 with TRBJ2-7; 10 positions agree with TRBD1. The CDR3 runs 15 residues. J was trimmed by 4 bases and V by 3 bases; bases with no gene match: 6. Germline V gives CDR1 MNHEY, CDR2 SMNVEV (reference sequence).

This chain joins TRBV7-9 and TRBJ2-4, with D perhaps TRBD1 or TRBD2 (5 bases each). Germline CDR1 is SEHNR and CDR2 is FQNEAQ (reference sequence). The CDR3 length is 16 residues. Trimming left V 1 base short and J 0 bases short, with 10 bases between. The chain's CDR3 is CASSLVWDLAKNIQYF. DNA for the CDR3: TGTGCCAGCAGCTTAGTGTGGGACCTAGCCAAAAACATTCAGTACTTC.

This sequence joins TRBV19 and TRBJ1-1; no clear D gene. CDR1 and CDR2 (germline): LNHDA, SQIVND (reference sequence). The germline V and J ends were trimmed by 7 bases and 3 bases, with 12 bases remaining between them. This CDR3 is 13 amino acids long. The CDR3 loop is CASNDPLDTEAFF. The CDR3 DNA reads TGTGCCAGTAATGACCCCCTGGACACTGAAGCTTTCTTT.

The genes are TRBV6-5 and TRBJ2-7; possible D gene TRBD1, 6 bases. This CDR3 comprises 14 residues. V was pared by 4 bases and J by 0 bases, with 10 bases between. The germline gives CDR1 MNHEY, CDR2 SVGAGI. CDR3 coding DNA: TGTGCCAGCAGTTCGACAGGCTTCTCCTACGAGCAGTACTTC. The encoded protein is CASSSTGFSYEQYF.

The chain has TRBV19 and TRBJ1-2; D is undetermined. Trimming removed 6 bases from V and 2 bases from J, with 16 bases in between. CDR3 length: 15 residues. Per the germline V gene, CDR1 is LNHDA and CDR2 is SQIVND (reference sequence). The CDR3 DNA follows: TGTGCCAGTAGGGTTGAGGGAGCTCCAAACTATGGCTACACCTTC. Translating gives CASRVEGAPNYGYTF.

The CDR3 reads CAWEPGQGLDEQYF. CDR3 DNA sequence: TGTGCCTGGGAACCGGGACAGGGGTTAGACGAGCAGTACTTC. J is TRBJ2-7 and V is TRBV30; 10 bases are shared with TRBD1. Germline CDR1 reads GTSNPN; CDR2 reads SVGIG (reference sequence). The CDR3 covers 14 residues. V dropped 5 bases and J dropped 5; count of bases not matched to a gene: 9.

This clone has just one count. The chain joins TRBV4-3 to TRBJ1-1; D call uncertain. The CDR3 runs to 13 residues. V was shortened by 0 bases and J by 4 bases, with 6 bases between the two germline ends. Germline CDR1 is LGHNA and CDR2 is YSLEER. This CDR3 reads CASSQDVSTEAFF. CDR3 sequence (DNA): TGCGCCAGCAGCCAAGACGTATCCACTGAAGCTTTCTTT.

V is TRBV27 and J is TRBJ2-1; a possible D gene is TRBD2 (5 bases). Germline V CDR1 and CDR2: MNHEY, SMNVEV (reference sequence). The CDR3 has 12 amino acids. Trimming pared 2 bases from V and 13 bases from J, leaving 12 bases between. CDR3 sequence (DNA): TGTGCCAGCAGTTTAAGCGGAAGTGGTCAGTTCTTC. This encodes CASSLSGSGQFF.

The chain joins TRBV7-9 to TRBJ2-5; D is unresolved. Trimming cost V 2 bases and J 4 bases, with 14 bases left between them. CDR3 length: 15 amino acids. Germline lookup yields CDR1 SEHNR and CDR2 FQNEAQ (reference sequence). The CDR3 is CASSLTWQTGETQYF. The CDR3 DNA sequence: TGTGCCAGCAGCTTAACGTGGCAGACGGGAGAGACCCAGTACTTC.

The chain has TRBV19 and TRBJ1-1, with D unclear. Trimming removed 1 base from V and 0 bases from J, with 9 bases in between. CDR3 length: 15 amino acids. From germline, CDR1 is LNHDA and CDR2 SQIVND (reference sequence). In nucleotides, the CDR3 is TGTGCCAGTAGTATAGGTTCGCCTATGAACACTGAAGCTTTCTTT. This sequence encodes CASSIGSPMNTEAFF.